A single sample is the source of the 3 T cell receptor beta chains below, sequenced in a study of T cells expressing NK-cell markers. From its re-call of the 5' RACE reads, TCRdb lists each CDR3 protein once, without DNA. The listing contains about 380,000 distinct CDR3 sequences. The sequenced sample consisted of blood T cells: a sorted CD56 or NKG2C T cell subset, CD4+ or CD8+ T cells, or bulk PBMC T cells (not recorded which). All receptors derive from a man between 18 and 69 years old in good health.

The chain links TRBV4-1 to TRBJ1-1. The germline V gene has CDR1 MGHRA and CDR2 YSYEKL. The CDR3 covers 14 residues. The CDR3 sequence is CASSQLDLGTEAFF.

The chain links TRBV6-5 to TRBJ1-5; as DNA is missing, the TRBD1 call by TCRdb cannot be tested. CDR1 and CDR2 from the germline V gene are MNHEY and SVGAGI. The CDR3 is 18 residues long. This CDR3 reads CASSWDRGPPYSNQPQHF.

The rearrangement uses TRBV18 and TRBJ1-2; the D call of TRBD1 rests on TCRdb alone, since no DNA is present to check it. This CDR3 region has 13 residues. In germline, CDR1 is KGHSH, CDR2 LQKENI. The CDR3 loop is CASSPRGNYGYTF.